This T cell receptor (beta chain) came from a study of T-cell reconstitution after alpha-beta-depleted transplantation in children. General study points: Recipient T cells and thymic progenitors that survived gave rise to the high TCRbeta diversity observed at day 60 in some patients. Diversity and T-cell counts at one year after transplant derived mostly from new T cells. Reports say that about two months after transplant, the alpha-beta T cells came out of several hundred graft clones that had expanded.

This clonotype was found many times. Antigen: not known. CDR1 SEHNR and CDR2 FQNEAQ come from the germline V gene (reference sequence). V dropped 5 bases and J dropped 6 bases, with 12 bases sitting between them. This CDR3 spans 13 amino acids. TCRbeta library preparation incorporated unique molecular identifiers. TCRdb ran MiXCR on the PCR reads and lists one entry per CDR3 protein. The sample has some 220,000 distinct CDR3 sequences, approximately 11% seen once. The sequencing here drew on PBMCs, taken before TCRalphabeta/CD19-depleted stem cell transplant. The chain uses TRBV7-9 and TRBJ2-3, with D hard to call. The clonotype comes from a child under two years old with acute myeloid leukemia, due to receive a stem cell transplant. CDR3 amino acids: CASSASRVDTQYF. The CDR3, as DNA: TGTGCCAGCAGCGCCTCTAGGGTGGATACGCAGTATTTT.